What follows are 3 T cell receptor beta chains derived from one specimen sequenced in a study of T cell responses to AZD1222 COVID-19 vaccine. The assay was immunoSEQ multiplex PCR, and TCRdb's table has in-frame clones only and misses some. The sample yields 85,000 to 120,000 clones, 90% seen once. The sample was peripheral blood, taken 28 days after the second AZD1222 dose. The receptors were gathered from an adult who received the AZD1222 COVID-19 vaccine.

The sample holds one count of this clone. The chain uses TRBV30 and TRBJ2-7, with 8 positions matching TRBD2. V was clipped by 1 base and J by 7 bases; unmatched bases: 12. Germline CDR1 GTSNPN, CDR2 SVGIG (reference sequence). The CDR3 spans 15 residues. CDR3 DNA: TGTGCCTGGAGTGGTCCCGCCGGGACTAGGATTGAGCAGTACTTC. It yields the protein CAWSGPAGTRIEQYF.

V usage is TRBV6-5 and J usage is TRBJ1-1, with unresolved D. This CDR3 region has 11 residues. Germline-derived CDR1 and CDR2 are MNHEY and SVGAGI. V was shortened by 6 bases and J by 4 bases, with 6 bases between the two germline ends. CDR3 sequence reads: CASRDVTEAFF. CDR3 DNA: TGTGCCAGCAGAGATGTCACTGAAGCTTTCTTT.

V gene TRBV10-2 combines with J gene TRBJ2-7; D not resolved. Germline V gives CDR1 WSHSY, CDR2 SAAADI. The CDR3 contains 10 residues. Trimming took 1 base from V and 7 from J, leaving 2 bases between them. CDR3 in amino acids: CASSELEQYF. In nucleotides, the CDR3 is TGCGCCAGCAGTGAGTTGGAGCAGTACTTC.